These T cell receptor beta chains were read from a single sample in a study of identical twins. TCRdb fed the 5' RACE reads into MiXCR, producing one record per CDR3 protein. The top ten clones hold approximately 2.1% of a sample with around 300,000 distinct CDR3 sequences, roughly 8.6% of them seen once. These data were likewise used in another study, on yellow fever vaccine responses in identical twins.

The source material was memory (CD45RO+) T cells sorted from blood. Source of these receptors: a woman between 18 and 29 years old in good health. Both conserved end residues are part of each CDR3. The order of the fields is J gene, V gene, CDR3 protein.

TRBJ2-1 TRBV19 CASSKDNRDVGVEQFF
TRBJ2-1 TRBV7-9 CASSLGGTANEQFF
TRBJ2-4 TRBV12-3/TRBV12-4 CASSLRENIQYF
TRBJ2-3 TRBV2 CASGKGGVGTDTQYF
TRBJ2-3 TRBV3-1 CASSQVGASPQYF
TRBJ2-1 TRBV24-1 CATSDPGSSYNEQFF
TRBJ2-1 TRBV5-1 CASRQTGGGYNEQFF
TRBJ2-5 TRBV5-5 CASSSGGVSIVETQYF
TRBJ2-1 TRBV29-1 CSDRTGSYNEQFF
TRBJ2-3 TRBV5-1 CASSREGQGAADTQYF
TRBJ2-5 TRBV5-1 CASSLPSGRQETQYF
TRBJ2-7 TRBV25-1 CASSLSREQYF
TRBJ1-4 TRBV25-1 CASREDSKKLFF
TRBJ1-2 TRBV5-5 CASSLTRSYGYTF
TRBJ2-2 TRBV7-9 CASSLFDRNTGELFF
TRBJ1-4 TRBV6-5 CASSYMSRGKKDEKLFF
TRBJ2-5 TRBV28 CASSPLAGWSETQYF
TRBJ1-4 TRBV6-1 CASWIDRGNEKLFF
TRBJ2-7 TRBV3-1 CASSPAHGRGWLGEQYF
TRBJ1-3 TRBV5-6 CASSFGDGVNSGNTIYF
TRBJ1-2 TRBV25-1 CASSESSTGYTF
TRBJ2-5 TRBV5-6 CASSWGSETQYF
TRBJ2-2 TRBV6-2/TRBV6-3 CASSSQGVGGELFF
TRBJ2-1 TRBV3-1 CASSQENPGQTFFHNEQFF
TRBJ2-4 TRBV11-2 CASSSVRLAKNIQYF
TRBJ2-1 TRBV2 CASRRGTSGESEQFF
TRBJ1-5 TRBV2 CASSDGTGEVQPQHF
TRBJ2-1 TRBV24-1 CATQGTGGSNEQFF
TRBJ2-1 TRBV20-1 CSAKPSGLSSYNEQFF
TRBJ1-5 TRBV28 CASSPLSQPQHF
TRBJ2-5 TRBV4-1 CASSQEYGKTGETQYF
TRBJ2-7 TRBV7-6 CASSPLRRDRGQSSYEQYF
TRBJ2-1 TRBV14 CASSPPSPYNEQFF
TRBJ1-1 TRBV6-5 CASSQDPLRAEAFF
TRBJ2-1 TRBV16 CASSRLGGNEQFF
TRBJ2-3 TRBV2 CASSEQELRTDTQYF
TRBJ1-1 TRBV5-5 CASTVRSGYTEAFF
TRBJ1-5 TRBV19 CASSPPGAGRRQPQHF
TRBJ1-4 TRBV29-1 CSVVWGPEGKLFF
TRBJ1-2 TRBV18 CASSPGQKNYGYTF
TRBJ2-1 TRBV10-3 CAISVRPGQGAYNEQFF
TRBJ2-7 TRBV7-9 CASGPSYEQYF
TRBJ2-5 TRBV15 CATSRDRTAPPTQYF
TRBJ2-2 TRBV6-1 CASSPYTGELFF
TRBJ2-2 TRBV18 CASSPPRYPGELFF
TRBJ2-7 TRBV28 CASSSGQHEQYF
TRBJ1-1 TRBV5-1 CASSPTQALNTEAFF
TRBJ2-5 TRBV12-3/TRBV12-4 CASSLSYRQETQYF
TRBJ2-1 TRBV18 CASSPLTGGPLDEQFF
TRBJ1-6 TRBV10-3 CAIRPGGSDNSPLHF
TRBJ1-2 TRBV7-6 CASSLDDRGYGYTF
TRBJ1-4 TRBV4-2 CASSQDPERAGITNEKLFF
TRBJ1-2 TRBV5-1 CASSQDSNYGYTF
TRBJ2-3 TRBV5-1 CASSFIGQPSTDTQYF
TRBJ2-3 TRBV10-3 CAISVASAPTDTQYF
TRBJ2-2 TRBV5-6 CASSWGLAGVFSGELFF
TRBJ2-7 TRBV5-1 CASREGSYEQYF
TRBJ1-4 TRBV7-9 CASSLAGRVEKLFF
TRBJ2-1 TRBV12-3/TRBV12-4 CASSLQGVGLNEQFF